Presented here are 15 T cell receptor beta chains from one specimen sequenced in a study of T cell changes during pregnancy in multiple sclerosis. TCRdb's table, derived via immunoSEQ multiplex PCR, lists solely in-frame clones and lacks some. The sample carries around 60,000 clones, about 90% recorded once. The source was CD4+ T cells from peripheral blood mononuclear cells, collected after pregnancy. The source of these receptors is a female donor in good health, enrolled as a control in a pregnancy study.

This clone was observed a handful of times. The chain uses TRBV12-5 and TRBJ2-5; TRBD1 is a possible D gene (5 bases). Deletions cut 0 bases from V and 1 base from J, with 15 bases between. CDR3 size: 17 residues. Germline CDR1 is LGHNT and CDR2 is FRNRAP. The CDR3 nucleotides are TGTGCTAGTGGTTTGGTACTCCAGGGCGGCTTCCAAGAGACCCAGTACTTC. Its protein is CASGLVLQGGFQETQYF.

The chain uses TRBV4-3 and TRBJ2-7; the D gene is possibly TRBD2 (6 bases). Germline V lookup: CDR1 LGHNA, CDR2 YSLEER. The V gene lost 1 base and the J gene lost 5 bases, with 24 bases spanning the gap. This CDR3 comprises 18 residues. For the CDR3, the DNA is TGCGCCAGCAGCCAAGTCCACCTCGGGGGTCAGAGAGAAAACGAGCAGTACTTC. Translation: CASSQVHLGGQRENEQYF.

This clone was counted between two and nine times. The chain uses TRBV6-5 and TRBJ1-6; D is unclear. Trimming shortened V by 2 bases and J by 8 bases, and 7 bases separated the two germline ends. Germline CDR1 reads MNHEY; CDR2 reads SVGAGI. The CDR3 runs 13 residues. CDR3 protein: CASSYERDSPLHF. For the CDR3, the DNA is TGTGCCAGCAGTTACGAGAGGGATTCACCCCTCCACTTT.

CDR3 loop: CSVEEGQGVYGYTF. In DNA, the CDR3 is TGCAGCGTTGAAGAGGGACAGGGGGTCTATGGCTACACCTTC. The chain combines TRBV29-1 with TRBJ1-2; 11 bases line up with TRBD1. CDR3 length: 14 amino acids. Germline-derived CDR1 and CDR2 are SQVTM and ANQGSEA. The junction had 1 base not matched to a gene; V was cut back by 0 bases and J by 4 bases. Based on the CDR3 plus reference TRBV29-1 and TRBJ1-2, the full variable domain is SAVISQKPSRDICQRGTSLTIQCQVDSQVTMMFWYRQQPGQSLTLIATANQGSEATYESGFVIDKFPISRPNLTFSTLTVSNMSPEDSSIYLCSVEEGQGVYGYTFGSGTRLTVV.

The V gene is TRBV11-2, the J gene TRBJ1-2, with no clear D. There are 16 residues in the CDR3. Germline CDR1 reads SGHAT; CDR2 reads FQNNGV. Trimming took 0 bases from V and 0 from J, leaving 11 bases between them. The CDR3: CASSLDLIEANYGYTF. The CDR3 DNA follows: TGTGCCAGCAGCTTAGATCTTATAGAAGCTAACTATGGCTACACCTTC.

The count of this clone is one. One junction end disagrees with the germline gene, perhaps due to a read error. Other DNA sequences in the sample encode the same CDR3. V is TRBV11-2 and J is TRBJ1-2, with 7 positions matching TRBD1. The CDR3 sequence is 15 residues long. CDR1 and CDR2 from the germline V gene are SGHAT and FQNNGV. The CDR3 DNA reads TGCGCCAGCAGCGCCCGCGGACAGGCTAACTATGGCTACACCTTC. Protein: CASSARGQANYGYTF.

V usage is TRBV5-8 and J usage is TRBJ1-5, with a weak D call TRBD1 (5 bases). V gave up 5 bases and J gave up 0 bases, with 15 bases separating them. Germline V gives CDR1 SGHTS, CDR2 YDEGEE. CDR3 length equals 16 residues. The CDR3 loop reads CASSPPDIHSNQPQHF. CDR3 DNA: TGTGCCAGCAGTCCACCGGACATACATAGCAATCAGCCCCAGCATTTT.

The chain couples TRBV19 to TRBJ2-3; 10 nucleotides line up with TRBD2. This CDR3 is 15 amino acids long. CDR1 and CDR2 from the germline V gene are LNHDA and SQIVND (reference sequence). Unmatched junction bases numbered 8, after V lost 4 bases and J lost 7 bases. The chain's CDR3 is CASSTLAGGQNTQYF. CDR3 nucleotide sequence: TGTGCCAGTAGTACCTTAGCGGGGGGCCAAAATACGCAGTATTTT. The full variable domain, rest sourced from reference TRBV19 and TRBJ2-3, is DGGITQSPKYLFRKEGQNVTLSCEQNLNHDAMYWYRQDPGQGLRLIYYSQIVNDFQKGDIAEGYSVSREKKESFPLTVTSAQKNPTAFYLCASSTLAGGQNTQYFGPGTRLTVL.

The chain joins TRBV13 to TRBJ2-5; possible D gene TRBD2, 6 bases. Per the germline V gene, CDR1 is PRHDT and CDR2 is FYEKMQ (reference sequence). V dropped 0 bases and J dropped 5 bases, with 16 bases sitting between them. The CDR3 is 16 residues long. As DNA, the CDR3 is TGTGCCAGCAGCTTAGGGATGGGGGGTGTGTCGGAGACCCAGTACTTC. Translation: CASSLGMGGVSETQYF.

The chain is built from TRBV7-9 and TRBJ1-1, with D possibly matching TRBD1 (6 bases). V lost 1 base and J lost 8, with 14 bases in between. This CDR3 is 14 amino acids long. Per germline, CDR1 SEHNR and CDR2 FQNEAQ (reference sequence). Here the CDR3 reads CASSLDGVRGEAFF. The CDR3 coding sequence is TGTGCCAGCAGCTTAGACGGCGTAAGGGGGGAAGCTTTCTTT.

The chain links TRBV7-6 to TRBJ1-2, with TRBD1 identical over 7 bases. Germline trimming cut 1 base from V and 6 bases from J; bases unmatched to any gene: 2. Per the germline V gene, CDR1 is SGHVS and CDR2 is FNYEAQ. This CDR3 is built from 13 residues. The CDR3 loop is CASSLEGGDGYTF. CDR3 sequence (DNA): TGTGCCAGCAGCTTAGAAGGGGGCGATGGCTACACCTTC.

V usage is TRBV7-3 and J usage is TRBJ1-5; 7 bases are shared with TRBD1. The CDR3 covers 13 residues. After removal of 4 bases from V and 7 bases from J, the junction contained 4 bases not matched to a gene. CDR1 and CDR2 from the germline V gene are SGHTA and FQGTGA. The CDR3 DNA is TGTGCCAGCAGCTCTACAGGGGACCAGCCCCAGCATTTT. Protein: CASSSTGDQPQHF.

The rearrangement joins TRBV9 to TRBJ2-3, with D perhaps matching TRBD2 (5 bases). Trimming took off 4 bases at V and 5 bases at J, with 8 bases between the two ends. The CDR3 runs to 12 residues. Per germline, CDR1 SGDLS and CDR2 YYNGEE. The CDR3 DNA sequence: TGTGCCAGCAGCCCCGGGATAGATACGCAGTATTTT. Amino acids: CASSPGIDTQYF.

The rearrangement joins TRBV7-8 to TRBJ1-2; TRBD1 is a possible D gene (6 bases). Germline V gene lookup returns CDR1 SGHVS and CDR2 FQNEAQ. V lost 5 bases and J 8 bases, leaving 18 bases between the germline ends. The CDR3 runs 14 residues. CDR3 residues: CASSLQGKYAGYTF. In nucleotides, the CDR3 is TGTGCCAGCAGCCTACAGGGAAAGTATGCGGGCTACACCTTC.

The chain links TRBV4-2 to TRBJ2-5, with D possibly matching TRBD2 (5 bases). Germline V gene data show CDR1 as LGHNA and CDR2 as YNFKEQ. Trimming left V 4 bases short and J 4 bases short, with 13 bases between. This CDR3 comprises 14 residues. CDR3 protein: CASSLGLSVETQYF. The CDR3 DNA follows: TGTGCCAGCAGCCTTGGACTGAGCGTAGAGACCCAGTACTTC.